This TCR beta chain was recorded in a study of CXCR3-negative and CXCR3-positive naive CD8 T cells. Notes on the study in general: Researchers report that CXCR3-positive naive cells carry more hydrophobic TRB CDR3s than CXCR3-negative naive cells.

The length of the CDR3 is 11 residues. The germline gives CDR1 SQVTM, CDR2 ANQGSEA. UMI-labeled 5' RACE yielded the TRB cDNA libraries. TCRdb derives one entry per CDR3 protein from the 5' RACE reads, leaving out DNA. This sample lists approximately 90,000 distinct CDR3 sequences; its ten largest clones have over 0.4%. On this clonotype itself: The target antigen is unknown.

V and J are TRBV29-1 and TRBJ2-7. This clonotype originated in a human donor in good health. Some clones in this sample may be carry-over from other donors' samples. The sequenced material came from naive CXCR3+ CD8+ T cells from blood. The subset: CD45RO-CCR7+CD27+CD95- naive CD8+ T cells expressing CXCR3 (TNR3+). CDR3 region: CSVKTTYEQYF.